This note documents a single T cell receptor beta chain sequence. Its antigen is still unknown. The V end lost 5 bases, the J end lost 2 bases, and 15 bases lay between the germline ends. CDR1 SGHTA and CDR2 FQGNSA come from the germline V gene. This CDR3 contains 15 residues. The sample originates from a study of siplizumab effects on memory and regulatory T cells. Study findings and constraints: There were only a minor fraction of alloreactive clones that mapped to unstimulated subsets. Proliferating Tregs in siplizumab cultures were never verified as suppressive. The diversity of naive T cells seemed greater than that of memory cells, and their alloresponse contribution seemed major. With siplizumab, cumulative frequency of CD4+ memory-derived alloreactive sequences dropped significantly.

Sequencing used immunoSEQ multiplex PCR; TCRdb keeps in-frame clones, though not all of them. The sample carries about 110,000 clones, just over 90% recorded once. The chain couples TRBV7-2 to TRBJ2-5, with a possible D match to TRBD1 (6 bases). Material for sequencing was Tregs sorted from blood. The receptor was derived from a human donor in good health. CDR3 region: CASSPRGGVQETQYF. CDR3 DNA sequence: TGTGCCAGCAGCCCTAGAGGGGGAGTACAAGAGACCCAGTACTTC.